Below, 16 T cell receptor beta chains from the same sample are listed, as sequenced in a study of cytomegalovirus exposure and HLA in healthy donors. This PCR relied on a set of 60 Vbeta primers and 13 Jbeta primers. The method was immunoSEQ multiplex PCR; TCRdb's version includes in-frame clones alone and lacks a portion of them. Of 150,000 to 200,000 clones listed, about four fifths were seen once; the top ten hold 1.5% to 2%. The specimen was PBMCs. These receptors originate from a man aged 18 to 29 in good health and CMV-seronegative.

This chain uses TRBV28 with TRBJ1-2; 7 bases are shared with TRBD1. The trim removed 6 bases at V and 2 bases at J, leaving 3 bases unmatched. The length of the CDR3 is 13 residues. Per germline, CDR1 MDHEN and CDR2 SYDVKM. CDR3 bases: TGTGCCAGCAGAGGGGGCCTGAACTATGGCTACACCTTC. Amino acid sequence: CASRGGLNYGYTF.

V gene TRBV11-3 combines with J gene TRBJ2-3; weak D call: TRBD2 (5 bases). The germline CDR1 and CDR2 sequences are SGHNT and YENEEA. V was pared by 1 base and J by 2 bases, with 10 bases between. CDR3 length equals 15 residues. The CDR3 DNA is TGTGCCAGCAGCTTAGGGGAACTAGTCACAGATACGCAGTATTTT. Residues: CASSLGELVTDTQYF.

V gene TRBV19 combines with J gene TRBJ2-3; 9 bases are shared with TRBD2. Germline loops: CDR1 LNHDA, CDR2 SQIVND (reference sequence). After removal of 6 bases from V and 3 bases from J, the junction contained 13 bases not matched to a gene. This CDR3 region has 17 residues. CDR3 region: CASSQADSGGLTDTQYF. CDR3 DNA sequence: TGTGCCAGTAGCCAAGCCGATAGCGGGGGATTGACAGATACGCAGTATTTT.

V is TRBV7-6 and J is TRBJ2-2; D perhaps matches TRBD2 (6 bases). This CDR3 is 15 amino acids long. The V end was cut by 7 bases, the J end by 7 bases, with 19 bases between. Germline V gives CDR1 SGHVS, CDR2 FNYEAQ. As DNA, the CDR3 is TGTGCCAGCACCCAAATTCCGGGAGTGGGCGGGGAGCTGTTTTTT. Its protein product is CASTQIPGVGGELFF.

This rearrangement joins TRBV5-6 to TRBJ2-1; TRBD1 is a possible D gene (5 bases). Deletions cut 0 bases from V and 6 bases from J, with 7 bases between. Germline CDR1 is SGHDT and CDR2 is YYEEEE. The CDR3 totals 13 residues. The CDR3 bases are TGTGCCAGCAGCTTGGGCAGGGTCAATGAGCAGTTCTTC. Its protein product is CASSLGRVNEQFF.

This rearrangement joins TRBV6-1 to TRBJ1-1; TRBD1 matches 8 bases. Losses at the gene ends were 6 bases for V and 5 bases for J; bases not matched to a gene: 5. CDR3 length equals 13 residues. Looked up from germline, CDR1 is MNHNS and CDR2 is SASEGT. The CDR3 DNA reads as TGTGCCAGCAGGTCCGACAGGGGAACTGAAGCTTTCTTT. It codes for CASRSDRGTEAFF.

This sequence joins TRBV5-4 and TRBJ2-7, with TRBD2 identical over 11 bases. Germline assignment: CDR1 SGHNT and CDR2 YYREEE (reference sequence). Losses at the gene ends were 3 bases for V and 4 bases for J; bases not matched to a gene: 9. The CDR3 sequence is 16 residues long. The CDR3 protein is CASSWKTSGRPYEQYF. For the CDR3, the DNA is TGTGCCAGCAGCTGGAAAACTAGCGGGAGACCTTACGAGCAGTACTTC. The whole variable domain, remainder taken from reference TRBV5-4 and TRBJ2-7, is ETGVTQSPTHLIKTRGQQVTLRCSSQSGHNTVSWYQQALGQGPQFIFQYYREEENGRGNFPPRFSGLQFPNYSSELNVNALELDDSALYLCASSWKTSGRPYEQYFGPGTRLTVT.

J is TRBJ2-5 and V is TRBV5-6; the match to TRBD2 covers 11 bases. The germline V gene encodes CDR1 SGHDT and CDR2 YYEEEE. After removal of 2 bases from V and 9 bases from J, the junction contained 12 bases not matched to a gene. This CDR3 has 16 residues. CDR3 in DNA: TGTGCCAGCAGCTTTTTAGCGGGGGGGCTTGTGGAGGCCCAGTACTTC. Its translation: CASSFLAGGLVEAQYF.

V and J are TRBV21-1 and TRBJ2-7; the table's D call of TRBD2 was not tested on the DNA. TRBV21-1 is recorded as a pseudogene. This CDR3 has 17 residues. The CDR3 here is CASSKKGTSGGSYEQYF. The CDR3 DNA follows: TGTGCCAGCAGCAAAAAGGGGACTAGCGGAGGCTCCTACGAGCAGTACTTC.

The V call is TRBV28, the J call TRBJ2-3; 12 nucleotides agree with TRBD2. CDR1 is MDHEN, CDR2 SYDVKM, per germline. The V and J ends lost 7 bases and 4 bases, in that order; junction bases with no gene match: 6. The CDR3 runs to 15 residues. In nucleotides, the CDR3 is TGTGCCAGCAAACTGACTAGCGGGAGTTCAGATACGCAGTATTTT. Its translation is CASKLTSGSSDTQYF.

The rearrangement links TRBV6-6 to TRBJ2-5, with a tentative D call TRBD1 (5 bases). The end of the DNA aligns better with TRBJ2-7, so the J call may be wrong. This CDR3 is 14 amino acids long. In germline, CDR1 is MNHNY, CDR2 SVGAGI (reference sequence). In DNA, the CDR3 is TGTGCCAGCAGTAGCTGGGGCTTGGCCTACGAGCAGTACTTC. Translating gives CASSSWGLAYEQYF.

The gene calls are TRBV19 and TRBJ2-2, with D perhaps matching TRBD2 (6 bases). The V end lost 5 bases, the J end lost 6 bases, and 13 bases lay between the germline ends. This CDR3 region has 14 residues. Germline loops: CDR1 LNHDA, CDR2 SQIVND (reference sequence). The CDR3 bases are TGTGCCAGTAGTCGGACCGGAGGGTCCGGGGAGCTGTTTTTT. Protein sequence: CASSRTGGSGELFF.

This chain links TRBV5-1 with TRBJ2-5; 8 nucleotides align to TRBD2. This CDR3 has 17 amino acids. Germline V gene lookup returns CDR1 SGHRS and CDR2 YFSETQ. J gave up 4 bases and V 0 bases, and 11 bases lay outside the gene matches. For the CDR3, the DNA is TGCGCCAGCAGCTTGGTTGGGGGAGCGGGAGCCGGAGAGACCCAGTACTTC. Protein sequence: CASSLVGGAGAGETQYF.

Concerning this clone: Within the sample, other DNA sequences also encode this same CDR3. This chain connects TRBV18 to TRBJ1-2, with D tentatively TRBD1 (6 bases). The germline V gene has CDR1 KGHSH and CDR2 LQKENI. Trimming removed 3 bases from V and 3 bases from J, with 14 bases in between. CDR3 length equals 15 residues. DNA for the CDR3: TGTGCCAGCTCACCGGGGGCAGGGTCAGACTATGGCTACACCTTC. Protein sequence: CASSPGAGSDYGYTF.

The V gene is TRBV19, the J gene TRBJ2-1; 7 bases line up with TRBD2. Germline V lookup: CDR1 LNHDA, CDR2 SQIVND (reference sequence). With V trimmed by 5 bases and J by 10 bases, 8 bases remained unmatched. This CDR3 region has 13 residues. The CDR3 loop is CASSASGMREQFF. CDR3 DNA sequence: TGTGCCAGTAGTGCAAGCGGGATGCGGGAGCAGTTCTTC.

CDR3 residues: CASSADRGYEQYF. The DNA for the CDR3 is TGTGCCAGCAGCGCTGACAGGGGTTACGAGCAGTACTTC. The chain couples TRBV5-4 to TRBJ2-7, with 8 bases identical to TRBD1. The CDR3 spans 13 residues. Germline lookup yields CDR1 SGHNT and CDR2 YYREEE (reference sequence). Trimming removed 4 bases from V and 4 bases from J; junction bases left unmatched: 4. The variable domain in full, completed from reference TRBV5-4 and TRBJ2-7, reads ETGVTQSPTHLIKTRGQQVTLRCSSQSGHNTVSWYQQALGQGPQFIFQYYREEENGRGNFPPRFSGLQFPNYSSELNVNALELDDSALYLCASSADRGYEQYFGPGTRLTVT.